The clone carrying this T cell receptor (beta chain) was seen a few times. Measured with immunoSEQ multiplex PCR; TCRdb has only the in-frame clones, and not every one. The sample holds 110,000 to 150,000 clones, around 72% seen once. The data were taken from a study of blood T cell repertoires in COVID-19. The CDR3 is 14 amino acids. Trimming took 4 bases from V and 2 from J; bases not matched to a gene: 5. CDR1 and CDR2 (germline): SGHDT, YYEEEE. Sequenced sample: peripheral blood. The J gene is TRBJ2-7, the V gene TRBV5-6; TRBD2 matches 8 bases. This sequence was found in a woman aged 55 to 70 with acute or convalescent COVID-19. The CDR3 loop is CASSQSGSPYEQYF. The DNA of the CDR3 is TGTGCCAGCAGCCAAAGCGGGAGCCCCTACGAGCAGTACTTC.